The source of this T cell receptor (beta chain) is a study of CD4 T cells in relation to SARS-CoV-2 and coronaviruses. Overall study: ViraFEST: approximately 10-day antigen culture of PBMCs, then TCR beta CDR3 sequencing.

Regarding this clone: Its antigen is not identified.

Data came from immunoSEQ multiplex PCR; TCRdb stores just in-frame clones and leaves some out. The sample yields around 31,000 clones, more than 75% seen once. In germline, CDR1 is KGHDR, CDR2 SFDVKD. The CDR3 sequence is 15 residues long. V was pared by 3 bases and J by 4 bases, with 11 bases between. The chain is built from TRBV24-1 and TRBJ2-2; the D gene is possibly TRBD2 (5 bases). Sample: memory CD4+ T cells from PBMCs, cultured in vitro. The receptor was isolated from an adult with COVID-19. This chain's CDR3 is CATSDARAGTGELFF. The CDR3 bases are TGTGCCACCAGTGATGCTCGGGCGGGCACCGGGGAGCTGTTTTTT.